Following are 13 T cell receptor beta chains from one sample sequenced in a study of T cell responses to AZD1222 COVID-19 vaccine. Clones were read by immunoSEQ multiplex PCR, and TCRdb kept only the in-frame ones, dropping some. The sample holds about 120,000 clones, roughly 90% seen once. Sequenced material: peripheral blood, taken 28 days after the second dose of the MenACWY control vaccine. Receptor source: an adult who received the MenACWY meningococcal vaccine as a control.

CDR3 coding DNA: TGTGCCAGCAGCCTAAAACTGGGAGATACGCAGTATTTT. It translates to CASSLKLGDTQYF. The chain combines TRBV7-6 with TRBJ2-3; no clear D. Trimming pared 5 bases from V and 5 bases from J, leaving 11 bases between. This CDR3 has 13 residues. Germline V gives CDR1 SGHVS, CDR2 FNYEAQ.

The chain links TRBV3-1 (or the pseudogene TRBV3-2) to TRBJ2-1, with 8 bases identical to TRBD1. Per the germline V gene, CDR1 is LGHDT and CDR2 is YNNKEL (reference sequence). The CDR3 is 16 residues long. V gave up 1 base and J gave up 1 base; unmatched junction bases: 3. The CDR3 nucleotides read TGTGCCAGCAGCCAAGGGGACAGGCGATCCTACAATGAGCAGTTCTTC. This sequence encodes CASSQGDRRSYNEQFF.

V is TRBV11-2 and J is TRBJ2-3, with D hard to call. The CDR3 has 12 residues. Germline CDR1 SGHAT, CDR2 FQNNGV. V dropped 4 bases and J dropped 2 bases, with 4 bases sitting between them. CDR3 region: CASSSYTDTQYF. The CDR3 DNA reads as TGTGCCAGCAGCTCGTACACAGATACGCAGTATTTT.

This chain uses TRBV27 with TRBJ2-5, with no clear D. The V gene lost 3 bases and the J gene lost 3 bases, with 14 bases spanning the gap. The germline gives CDR1 MNHEY, CDR2 SMNVEV (reference sequence). The CDR3 sequence is 15 residues long. The DNA for the CDR3 is TGTGCCAGCAGTTTGACACGGAACCTCGAAGAGACCCAGTACTTC. This codes for CASSLTRNLEETQYF.

This chain uses TRBV19 with TRBJ2-1, with 9 bases that match TRBD2. CDR1 is LNHDA and CDR2 is SQIVND in the germline V gene (reference sequence). The V segment lost 6 bases and the J segment 4 bases; nucleotides outside the gene matches: 4. This CDR3 has 14 residues. The CDR3 is CASSRLAEYNEQFF. The CDR3 DNA sequence: TGTGCCAGTAGCAGACTAGCGGAATACAATGAGCAGTTCTTC.

The chain couples TRBV5-6 to TRBJ1-2; 8 bases line up with TRBD1. The CDR3 is 17 amino acids. CDR1 and CDR2 from the germline V gene are SGHDT and YYEEEE. Losses at the gene ends were 2 bases for V and 8 bases for J; bases not matched to a gene: 17. The CDR3 is CASSLATRGQGFRGYTF. The CDR3 region has the DNA TGTGCCAGCAGCTTAGCAACCAGGGGGCAAGGCTTTCGGGGCTACACCTTC.

This sequence joins TRBV7-9 and TRBJ2-3; 7 positions match TRBD1. This CDR3 is built from 14 residues. J gave up 4 bases and V 6 bases, and 7 bases lay outside the gene matches. CDR1 and CDR2 from the germline V gene are SEHNR and FQNEAQ (reference sequence). The DNA of the CDR3 is TGTGCCAGCAGTCCTGGGACAGTCGCAGATACGCAGTATTTT. Translating it yields CASSPGTVADTQYF.

The chain uses TRBV28 and TRBJ1-6; possible D gene TRBD1, 5 bases. Germline-derived CDR1 and CDR2 are MDHEN and SYDVKM. The CDR3 is 15 amino acids. Trimming removed 5 bases at V and 7 bases at J, with 15 bases between. This CDR3 is CASSLRTGGNSPLHF. CDR3 sequence (DNA): TGTGCCAGCAGTCTCCGGACCGGGGGGAATTCACCCCTCCACTTT.

The rearrangement links TRBV28 to TRBJ2-1; D may be TRBD1 or TRBD2 (5 bases each). The CDR3 covers 18 residues. The V end lost 3 bases, the J end lost 5 bases, and 23 bases lay between the germline ends. Germline lookup yields CDR1 MDHEN and CDR2 SYDVKM. The CDR3 sequence: CASSFRAGPGEGNNEQFF. For the CDR3, the DNA is TGTGCCAGCAGTTTCCGGGCAGGGCCCGGGGAAGGGAACAATGAGCAGTTCTTC.

The chain joins TRBV29-1 to TRBJ2-1, with D perhaps TRBD2 (7 bases). Between the trimmed V and J ends, which lost 4 bases and 6 bases, there was a span of 16 bases. Germline V gene sequence: CDR1 SQVTM, CDR2 ANQGSEA. The CDR3 is 14 amino acids. CDR3 sequence reads: CSVGGGSFFNEQFF. The CDR3 DNA reads TGCAGCGTTGGGGGGGGCTCATTCTTCAATGAGCAGTTCTTC.

In DNA, the CDR3 is TGTGCCTGGAGTGTAGGGGTAACTAATGAAAAACTGTTTTTT. Its protein is CAWSVGVTNEKLFF. The J gene is TRBJ1-4, the V gene TRBV30, with TRBD1 as a possible D gene (5 bases). The CDR3 loop spans 14 amino acids. Germline-derived CDR1 and CDR2 are GTSNPN and SVGIG (reference sequence). V gave up 0 bases and J gave up 1 base, with 6 bases separating them.

The V and J genes are TRBV5-4 and TRBJ1-2; unclear D gene. CDR3 length: 15 residues. V was cut by 3 bases and J by 5 bases, with 17 bases left in between. Germline V gene lookup returns CDR1 SGHNT and CDR2 YYREEE (reference sequence). Written as DNA, the CDR3 is TGTGCCAGCAGCTCCGGGAGGGCGAGAGAATATGGCTACACCTTC. It translates to CASSSGRAREYGYTF. Looking up the rest from reference TRBV5-4 and TRBJ1-2 gives the full variable domain: ETGVTQSPTHLIKTRGQQVTLRCSSQSGHNTVSWYQQALGQGPQFIFQYYREEENGRGNFPPRFSGLQFPNYSSELNVNALELDDSALYLCASSSGRAREYGYTFGSGTRLTVV.

This clone has only a few counts. The chain employs TRBV15 and TRBJ2-3, with 7 positions matching TRBD2. V dropped 6 bases and J dropped 5; count of bases not matched to a gene: 5. CDR1 and CDR2 (germline): LNHNV, YYDKDF (reference sequence). This CDR3 has 13 amino acids. The CDR3 region has the DNA TGTGCCACCAGGGGGGGAGGGTTAGATACGCAGTATTTT. Its translation: CATRGGGLDTQYF.